The rows below give T cell receptor beta chains drawn from one sample of a study of blood T cells in healthy people across ages. MiXCR was run by TCRdb on the 5' RACE reads, yielding one entry per CDR3 protein. The sample includes 650,000 to 1,000,000 distinct CDR3 sequences, about 36% of them seen just once. Sequencing was performed on blood. The receptor set was obtained from a man between 18 and 35 years old in good health. The CDR3 runs from the conserved cysteine through the conserved F or W. Fields, in order: CDR3 length, V gene, J gene, D gene, clone size, CDR3 DNA, CDR3 protein. A D gene is named only where the DNA matches it firmly. Size values are once, few and many counts, or a class for expanded clones, and some rows have none.

15	TRBV6-5	TRBJ1-5	.	few	TGTGCCAGTTCCCAGAATCTTCAAGGCAATCAGCCCCAGCATTTT	CASSQNLQGNQPQHF
14	TRBV20-1	TRBJ2-3	TRBD2	few	TGCAGTGCCCCTCGGGAGGATCGAGAAGGACCGCAGTATTTT	CSAPREDREGPQYF
14	TRBV20-1	TRBJ2-1	.	few	TGCAGTGCCCAGGGACAAGAGCCCTACAATGAGCAGTTCTTC	CSAQGQEPYNEQFF
13	TRBV29-1	TRBJ2-3	.	once	TGCAGCGTTGCATGGACAGCCTCAGATACGCAGTATTTT	CSVAWTASDTQYF
14	TRBV5-1	TRBJ2-3	TRBD1	many	TGCGCCAGCACCGCCAGGGGGAATTTAGATACGCAGTATTTT	CASTARGNLDTQYF
15	TRBV21-1	TRBJ1-5	.	.	TGTGCCAGCATAGACAGGGGGCGTAGGAATCAGCCCCAGCATTTT	CASIDRGRRNQPQHF
16	TRBV3-1	TRBJ2-5	.	.	TGTGCCAGCAGCCAAGATCTAAGGGCAGGGCAAGAGACCCAGTACTTC	CASSQDLRAGQETQYF
13	TRBV7-9	TRBJ2-1	.	.	TGTGCCAGCAGCTTAGAAGCGCTGGGTGAGCGGTTCTTC	CASSLEALGERFF
17	TRBV15	TRBJ2-7	.	few	TGTGCCACCAGCAGAGCCCGACAGGAAGCTTTTGACAATGAGCAGTACTTC	CATSRARQEAFDNEQYF
15	TRBV7-2	TRBJ1-4	.	few	TGTGCCAGCAGCAATGAGGGTGCAACTAATGAAAAACTGTTTTTT	CASSNEGATNEKLFF
14	TRBV20-1	TRBJ2-7	TRBD1	.	TGCAGTGCTATGTCTGACAGGGGTACCTACGAGCAGTACTTC	CSAMSDRGTYEQYF
16	TRBV4-1	TRBJ1-2	.	few	TGCGCCAGCAGCCATGGGGAGATCCGTGGGGACTATGGCTACACCTTC	CASSHGEIRGDYGYTF
13	TRBV20-1	TRBJ2-3	.	few	TGCAGTGCTAGGAGCTTTAGCACAGATACGCAGTATTTT	CSARSFSTDTQYF
14	TRBV24-1	TRBJ2-7	.	.	TGTGCCACCAGCGAGTCCCTAGCAGTTAATGAGCAGTACTTC	CATSESLAVNEQYF
14	TRBV9	TRBJ2-5	.	.	TGTGCCAGCAGCGGCAGGACCATACAAGAGACCCAGTACTTC	CASSGRTIQETQYF
11	TRBV12-3/TRBV12-4	TRBJ2-3	.	.	TGTGCCAGCATGGCCACAGATACGCAGTATTTT	CASMATDTQYF
15	TRBV9	TRBJ1-1	TRBD1	.	TGTGCCAGCAGCCTGGAGGGACAGCTGAACACTGAAGCTTTCTTT	CASSLEGQLNTEAFF
15	TRBV29-1	TRBJ2-3	TRBD1	.	TGCAGCGCAACCGGGACAGTGACAAGCACAGATACGCAGTATTTT	CSATGTVTSTDTQYF
14	TRBV5-1	TRBJ2-7	.	once	TGCGCCAGCAGCTTGGGGACAGTATACAATGAGCAGTACTTC	CASSLGTVYNEQYF
16	TRBV11-2	TRBJ1-5	.	many	TGTGCCAGCAGCTCCGGGATTCCAAAAGGGGGTCAGCCCCAGCATTTT	CASSSGIPKGGQPQHF
15	TRBV7-9	TRBJ1-5	.	.	TGTGCCAGCAGCCGTACGGACAGATCAGATCAGCCCCAGCATTTT	CASSRTDRSDQPQHF
13	TRBV6-1	TRBJ2-5	.	few	TGTGCCAGCAGTGAAGGAATTCAAGAGACCCAGTACTTC	CASSEGIQETQYF
13	TRBV20-1	TRBJ2-1	.	.	TGCAGTGCTAGAGGACAGGCCAACAATGAGCAGTTCTTC	CSARGQANNEQFF
14	TRBV20-1	TRBJ2-5	.	many	TGCAGTGCCAACCCCTTGCAGGGTCAAGAGACCCAGTACTTC	CSANPLQGQETQYF
13	TRBV4-2	TRBJ2-5	.	few	TGTGCCACCTCAACAGAGACCTACAATGAGCAGTACTTC	CATSTETYNEQYF
15	TRBV28	TRBJ1-1	.	.	TGTGCCAGCAGTTTACCCCTGGCGGTGAACACTGAAGCTTTCTTT	CASSLPLAVNTEAFF
10	TRBV29-1	TRBJ2-1	.	.	TGCAGCGCCGTCGGGTTTGAGCAGTTCTTC	CSAVGFEQFF
15	TRBV3-1	TRBJ2-1	TRBD2	.	TGTGCCAGCAGCCGTCTAGCGGGGGGGCTCAATGAGCAGTTCTTC	CASSRLAGGLNEQFF
13	TRBV2	TRBJ2-7	TRBD1	many	TGTGCCAGCAGGGGGACAGCGAAATACGAGCAGTACTTC	CASRGTAKYEQYF
14	TRBV5-1	TRBJ1-4	.	.	TGCGCCAGCAGCCCTGGGGCGGATAATGAAAAACTGTTTTTT	CASSPGADNEKLFF
12	TRBV2	TRBJ2-1	TRBD2	.	TGTGCCAGCACGGGACTAGGGGCTGAGCAGTTCTTC	CASTGLGAEQFF
15	TRBV4-1	TRBJ2-7	.	.	TGCGCCAGCAGCCAAGGCGGATCTAGCTCCTACGAGCAGTACTTC	CASSQGGSSSYEQYF
16	TRBV19	TRBJ2-7	.	.	TGTGCCAGTAGTATATGGGCGGTCAGCTCCTACAATGAGCAGTACTTC	CASSIWAVSSYNEQYF